The 14 T cell receptor beta chains below were found in one sample sequenced in a study of post-analysis software for immune sequencing data. Whole-study results and caveats: Controls showed lower frequencies than patients for 4 or 5 TRBV segments, and TRBV5-6, TRBV5-1 and TRBV20-1 were among these.

These receptors are not linked to any known antigen. The TCR beta cDNA libraries carried unique molecular identifiers. TCRdb reanalysed the PCR reads using MiXCR and keeps one entry per CDR3 protein. The repertoire holds about 540,000 distinct CDR3 sequences, with roughly 34% as singletons. Specimen: blood. The receptor source for this set is a girl aged 2-17 years with multiple sclerosis.

The chain carries TRBV20-1 and TRBJ2-7; a possible D gene is TRBD2 (6 bases). The V gene's germline CDR1 is DFQATT and CDR2 SNEGSKA (reference sequence). The CDR3 sequence is 15 residues long. Trimming took 5 bases from V and 10 from J, leaving 27 bases between them. This CDR3 is CSADGGAPLQEAQYF. CDR3 DNA sequence: TGCAGTGCTGATGGCGGGGCCCCACTCCAAGAGGCCCAGTACTTC.

This clonotype appeared a few times. The gene calls are TRBV28 and TRBJ2-3; 10 nucleotides match TRBD2. CDR1 and CDR2 from the germline V gene are MDHEN and SYDVKM. V dropped 1 base and J dropped 2; count of bases not matched to a gene: 9. The CDR3 consists of 18 residues. In DNA, the CDR3 is TGTGCCAGCAGTTTATCGGTTCTAGCGGGGGCCCTCACAGATACGCAGTATTTT. Its protein is CASSLSVLAGALTDTQYF.

The V gene is TRBV12-3 or TRBV12-4, the J gene TRBJ2-1, with 7 bases lining up with TRBD2. Losses at the gene ends were 0 bases for V and 8 bases for J; bases not matched to a gene: 4. The CDR3 sequence is 14 residues long. CDR3 amino acids: CASSLAGGSYEQFF. CDR3 DNA sequence: TGTGCCAGCAGTTTAGCGGGGGGGTCGTATGAGCAGTTCTTC.

This sequence joins TRBV5-1 and TRBJ1-1; tentative D call: TRBD1 (6 bases). V was pared by 4 bases and J by 1 base, with 11 bases between. The CDR3 is 14 residues long. Germline V gene data show CDR1 as SGHRS and CDR2 as YFSETQ. The CDR3 region is CASSPRGQNTEAFF. The CDR3 nucleotides read TGCGCCAGCAGCCCCAGGGGACAGAACACTGAAGCTTTCTTT.

This clonotype came up a few times. V is TRBV7-8 and J is TRBJ2-4, with D perhaps TRBD1 or TRBD2 (5 bases each). Trimming stripped 2 bases from V and 0 bases from J, with 11 bases between. The CDR3 is 16 amino acids. Per the germline V gene, CDR1 is SGHVS and CDR2 is FQNEAQ. This CDR3 reads CASSLKWGIAKNIQYF. The CDR3 DNA reads TGTGCCAGCAGCTTAAAGTGGGGGATAGCCAAAAACATTCAGTACTTC.

This clonotype was picked up a small number of times. The CDR3 region has the DNA TGCGCCAGCAGCCAAGATGTGCGAAACACTGAAGCTTTCTTT. Its protein is CASSQDVRNTEAFF. V usage is TRBV4-3 and J usage is TRBJ1-1, with no clear D. Trimming cost V 0 bases and J 2 bases, with 7 bases left between them. The CDR3 is 14 amino acids. Germline V lookup: CDR1 LGHNA, CDR2 YSLEER.

This clonotype was detected many times. This sequence joins TRBV20-1 and TRBJ2-7, with D tentatively TRBD1 (6 bases). The CDR3 runs to 12 residues. Germline lookup yields CDR1 DFQATT and CDR2 SNEGSKA (reference sequence). V was clipped by 7 bases and J by 5 bases, with 15 bases between them. The CDR3 reads CSVPSGGHEQYF. CDR3 sequence (DNA): TGCAGTGTCCCAAGTGGGGGCCACGAGCAGTACTTC.

The V call is TRBV20-1, the J call TRBJ2-1; 8 nucleotides line up with TRBD2. J gave up 8 bases and V 3 bases, and 18 bases lay outside the gene matches. Germline V gives CDR1 DFQATT, CDR2 SNEGSKA (reference sequence). The CDR3 consists of 17 residues. The DNA of the CDR3 is TGCAGTGCTAGTAAAGCGGCGGGGGGCGCCCGAATTTATGAGCAGTTCTTC. Its protein product is CSASKAAGGARIYEQFF.

This chain links TRBV6-1 with TRBJ2-1, with D possibly being TRBD1 or TRBD2 (5 bases each). Germline CDR1 and CDR2: MNHNS and SASEGT. CDR3 size: 13 residues. The V gene lost 10 bases and the J gene lost 9 bases, with 19 bases spanning the gap. Here the CDR3 reads CANTLMRGAEQFF. The DNA of the CDR3 is TGTGCCAACACCCTAATGAGGGGAGCTGAGCAGTTCTTC.

The chain combines TRBV12-3 or TRBV12-4 with TRBJ2-1; D is possibly TRBD1 (6 bases). The CDR3 length is 13 residues. Deletions cut 7 bases from V and 7 bases from J, with 14 bases between. CDR3 in DNA: TGTGCCAGCAACCCACCCGGACAGAATGAGCAGTTCTTC. Protein: CASNPPGQNEQFF.

V and J are TRBV5-1 and TRBJ2-7; the D is unclear. This CDR3 region has 14 residues. Germline CDR1 SGHRS, CDR2 YFSETQ. The germline V and J ends were trimmed by 0 bases and 3 bases, with 10 bases remaining between them. CDR3 amino acids: CASSLGVAFYEQYF. The CDR3 nucleotides are TGCGCCAGCAGCTTGGGAGTTGCTTTCTACGAGCAGTACTTC.

The J gene is TRBJ2-1, the V gene TRBV20-1; the D gene is possibly TRBD2 (6 bases). Germline CDR1 and CDR2: DFQATT and SNEGSKA (reference sequence). The CDR3 loop spans 14 amino acids. V shed 0 bases and J shed 4 bases, with 10 bases lying between them. The CDR3 region is CSARDPGGYNEQFF. For the CDR3, the DNA is TGCAGTGCTAGAGACCCCGGGGGATACAATGAGCAGTTCTTC.

This sequence joins TRBV20-1 and TRBJ2-5, with 7 positions matching TRBD2. V lost 5 bases to trimming and J lost 5 bases; unmatched junction nucleotides: 5. The germline V gene encodes CDR1 DFQATT and CDR2 SNEGSKA (reference sequence). There are 12 residues in the CDR3. CDR3 in DNA: TGCAGTGCTCGTGGACTAGAGGAGACCCAGTACTTC. Protein: CSARGLEETQYF.

The chain couples TRBV18 to TRBJ2-3; D assignment may be TRBD1 or TRBD2 (5 bases each). The germline CDR1 and CDR2 sequences are KGHSH and LQKENI. V dropped 5 bases and J dropped 4 bases, with 13 bases sitting between them. The CDR3 extends over 14 amino acids. DNA of the CDR3: TGTGCCAGCTCATCCGGGGCAACCGCAGATACGCAGTATTTT. Residues: CASSSGATADTQYF.